This TCR beta chain was retrieved from a study of OX40 agonist ivuxolimab in advanced cancers. In terms of the full investigation: The costimulatory receptor OX40 (CD134) was targeted by ivuxolimab, a fully human IgG2 agonistic monoclonal antibody. Of the roughly 51 dose-escalation patients, hepatocellular carcinoma was present in around 20, melanoma in roughly 15, renal cell carcinoma in 9 and head and neck cancer in 9. The paper describes the monotherapy dose-escalation part (N of about 54 patients) of the phase I trial of ivuxolimab. Partial responses were achieved by three dose-escalation patients, of whom one had hepatocellular carcinoma and two had cutaneous melanoma. Intravenous ivuxolimab was administered to patients every 2 weeks at six dose levels: 0.01, 0.1, 0.3, 1.5, 3 and 10 mg/kg. In the dose-escalation cohort, 82.7% of patients were male, and the mean age was approximately 60 years, with a range of roughly 20 to 80. Peripheral TCRbeta sequencing was intended to test whether TCR sequence diversity was altered and clonal T-cell expansion was caused by ivuxolimab. Patients were allowed to have had prior anti-PD-1, anti-PD-L1 or anti-CTLA-4 therapy, and 30% to 40% of the dose-escalation patients had previously received checkpoint inhibitors.

Including the terminal cysteine and phenylalanine, the CDR3 comprises 16 residues. Just the 48-base CDR3 DNA is kept, in frame starting at base 1. Compared with germline, V lacks 2 bases and J lacks 5 bases; bases without a gene match: 11. CDR1 is given as SGHRS and CDR2 as YFSETQ, both from the germline V gene. The trial excluded patients who had a history of autoimmune disease or who were on systemic immunosuppression. Peripheral blood for TCR sequencing was collected from all dose cohorts at baseline, on cycle 4 day 1, and on cycle 7 day 1. The samples were drawn from a first-in-human, open-label, multicenter phase I dose-escalation trial of ivuxolimab. Adults with locally advanced or metastatic head and neck squamous cell, hepatocellular, melanoma or renal cell carcinoma were enrolled in the trial. Before TCR sequencing, CD4+ T cells and CD8+ T cells from peripheral blood were sorted into separate populations.

For sequencing of the TCRbeta CDR3 region, genomic DNA was extracted from the sorted cells. The immunoSEQ Assay was used to sequence the TCRbeta CDR3 regions. Here the immuneACCESS table is served through TCRdb, limited to in-frame sequences with V and J called. Missing clones are a known gap in these copies; in checked studies unresolved V genes cover under half, and the rest lacks a known reason. In all, the sample holds approximately 60,000 clones, and about 87% of those were seen once. The ten largest clones add up to roughly 5.2% of the sample. Beyond this particular receptor, the publication reports: Low levels of normalized T-cell clonal expansion were also seen in some patients who did not respond. After ivuxolimab, more expanded clones were found on average in CD8+ T cells than in CD4+ T cells. In partial responders in the 0.1-3.0 mg/kg groups, normalized peripheral clonal expansion was found to be among the lowest, especially among CD8+ T cells. At doses from 0.1 to 3.0 mg/kg, clonal expansion was seen in both CD4+ and CD8+ blood T cells between baseline and week 6. Which antigens the clonally expanded peripheral T cells were specific for was not determined.

Worth noting for this clone: No antigen is known for it. No much larger clone exists at a distance of one base, and base qualities are not known.

The sequences come from CD4+ or CD8+ T cells sorted from blood, collected in a trial of the OX40 agonist ivuxolimab. The chain links TRBV5-1 with TRBJ2-5, with TRBD2 identical over 8 junction bases. The sequence came from an adult with an advanced solid tumor such as melanoma, head and neck, liver or kidney cancer. The CDR3: CASSLNSGAGGETQYF. The bases read TGCGCCAGCAGCTTAAATAGCGGGGCTGGCGGGGAGACCCAGTACTTC. Reference TRBV5-1 and TRBJ2-5 proteins supply the regions before and after the CDR3; the full variable domain is: KAGVTQTPRYLIKTRGQQVTLSCSPISGHRSVSWYQQTPGQGLQFLFEYFSETQRNKGNFPGRFSGRQFSNSRSEMNVSTLELGDSALYLCASSLNSGAGGETQYFGPGTRLLVL.